The sample holds one count of the clone carrying this T cell receptor beta chain. This entry belongs to a study of blood T cell repertoires in COVID-19. Study background: From the United States, Italy and Spain came samples of acute and convalescent COVID-19.

Data came from immunoSEQ multiplex PCR; TCRdb stores just in-frame clones and leaves some out. The sample holds 150,000 to 200,000 clones, around 92% seen once. This CDR3 contains 16 residues. V lost 6 bases and J lost 7, with 24 bases in between. Germline values: CDR1 SNHLY, CDR2 FYNNEI. This sequence was found in a man younger than 45 with COVID-19, enrolled during active disease. The chain carries TRBV2 and TRBJ2-5, with D hard to call. Sequencing was performed on peripheral blood. This chain's CDR3 is CASRLDRSPSLGTQYF. The CDR3 nucleotides read TGTGCCAGCAGGCTCGACCGTTCCCCTAGTTTAGGGACCCAGTACTTC.